This TCR beta chain was recovered during a study of early T cells in non-severe SARS-CoV-2 infection. The overall study: The input, bulk RNA from unsorted whole blood, was sequenced, and chains were unpaired. Study observations and caveats: Anti-spike CD8 responses were favored by VDJdb matching, which missed private and CD4 specificities.

This clonotype was found many times. Its matching antigen is unknown. Tagging with unique molecular identifiers was applied to individual cDNA molecules. TCRdb used MiXCR to reprocess the 5' RACE reads, holding one entry per CDR3 protein. The data show 36,000 or so distinct CDR3 sequences, roughly 4.2% seen once. The source of this sequence is an adult who was a healthcare worker with PCR-confirmed SARS-CoV-2 infection or an uninfected control (not recorded which). The specimen was whole blood.

The CDR3 loop reads CASSVGTVGEQYF. The CDR3 DNA sequence: TGTGCCAGCAGCGTAGGGACCGTAGGCGAGCAGTACTTC. This chain links TRBV9 with TRBJ2-7, with D unresolved. V was pared by 0 bases and J by 6 bases, with 10 bases between. The CDR3 is 13 amino acids. The germline gives CDR1 SGDLS, CDR2 YYNGEE.